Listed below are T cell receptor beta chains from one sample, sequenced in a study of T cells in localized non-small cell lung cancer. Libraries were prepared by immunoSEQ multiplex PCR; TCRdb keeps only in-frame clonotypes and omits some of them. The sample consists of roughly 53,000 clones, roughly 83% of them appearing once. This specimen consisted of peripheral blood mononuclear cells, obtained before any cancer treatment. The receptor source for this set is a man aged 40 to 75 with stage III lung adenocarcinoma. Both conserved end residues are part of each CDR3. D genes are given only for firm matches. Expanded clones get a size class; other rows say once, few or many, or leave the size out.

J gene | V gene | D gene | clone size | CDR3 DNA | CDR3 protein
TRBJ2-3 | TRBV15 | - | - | TGTGCCACCAGCAGAGATGGGGGGTCAGATACGCAGTATTTT | CATSRDGGSDTQYF
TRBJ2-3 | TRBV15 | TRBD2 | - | TGTGCCACCAGCAGAGATGGCGGGAGGATCACAGATACGCAGTATTTT | CATSRDGGRITDTQYF
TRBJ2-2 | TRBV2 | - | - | TGTGCCAGCAGTGGGCAGGGGATGAACACCGGGGAGCTGTTTTTT | CASSGQGMNTGELFF
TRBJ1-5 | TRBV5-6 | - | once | TGTGCCAGCAGCATCTCCTATAGCAATCAGCCCCAGCATTTT | CASSISYSNQPQHF
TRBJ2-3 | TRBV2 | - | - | TGTGCCAGCAGTAAAGCGCTCCCCACAGATACGCAGTATTTT | CASSKALPTDTQYF
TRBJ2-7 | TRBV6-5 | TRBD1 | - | TGTGCCAGCAGTTACTCCGGGACAGGGGGACACGAGCAGTACTTC | CASSYSGTGGHEQYF
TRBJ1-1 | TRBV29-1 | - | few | TGCAGCGTTGAACGCAAAATGAACACTGAAGCTTTCTTT | CSVERKMNTEAFF
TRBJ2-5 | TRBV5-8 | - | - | TGTGCCAGCACGGGGCGGGTCGCAGAGACCCAGTACTTC | CASTGRVAETQYF
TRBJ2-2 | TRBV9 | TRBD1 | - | TGTGCCAGCAGCTTATCTCCGGGACAGCACACCGGGGAGCTGTTTTTT | CASSLSPGQHTGELFF
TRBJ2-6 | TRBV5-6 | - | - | TGTGCCAGCAGCTCGGGACGGTTCAGCTCTGGGGCCAACGTCCTGACTTTC | CASSSGRFSSGANVLTF
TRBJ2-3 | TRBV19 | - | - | TGTGCCAGTAGTATAGACCAATCCGGAGATACGCAGTATTTT | CASSIDQSGDTQYF
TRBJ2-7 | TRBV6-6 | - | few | TGTGCCAGCAGTTACTCTGGGGGCTGGGAGCAGTACTTC | CASSYSGGWEQYF
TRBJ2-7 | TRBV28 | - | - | TGTGCCAGCAGTACATGGGACAACAGATACGAGCAGTACTTC | CASSTWDNRYEQYF
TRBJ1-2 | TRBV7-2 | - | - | TGTGCCAGCAGCACCCGCCCACAGGAAAGTATTAACTATGGCTACACCTTC | CASSTRPQESINYGYTF
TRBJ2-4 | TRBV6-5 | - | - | TGTGCCAGCAGTTACTCGTGTGGCAGAGCCAAAAACATTCAGTACTTC | CASSYSCGRAKNIQYF
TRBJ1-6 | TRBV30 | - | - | TGTGCCTGGAGTGTACCCGGGGGCAGTTCACCCCTCCACTTT | CAWSVPGGSSPLHF
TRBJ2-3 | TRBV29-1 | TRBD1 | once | TGCAGCTTCTCCGGGACAGGGATGGGTATGGGCACAGATACGCAGTATTTT | CSFSGTGMGMGTDTQYF
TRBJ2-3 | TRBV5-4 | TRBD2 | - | TGTGCCTCAAGGGGAGGGGCAAGTGATACGCAGTATTTT | CASRGGASDTQYF
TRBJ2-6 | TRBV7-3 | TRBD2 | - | TGTGCCAGCAGCTTAACTAGCGGGAGTGGGGCCAACGTCCTGACTTTC | CASSLTSGSGANVLTF
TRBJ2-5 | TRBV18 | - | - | TGTGCCAGCTCTCCGGCGGGGGCCAAACAAGAGACCCAGTACTTC | CASSPAGAKQETQYF
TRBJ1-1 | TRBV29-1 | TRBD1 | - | TGCAGCGCCCGAGGGACAGGGGTATCGAACACTGAAGCTTTCTTT | CSARGTGVSNTEAFF
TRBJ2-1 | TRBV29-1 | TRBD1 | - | TGCAGCGTCGGGACAGGCCCGAGCTCCTACAATGAGCAGTTCTTC | CSVGTGPSSYNEQFF
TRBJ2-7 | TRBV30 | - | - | TGTGCCTGGAGCGGACTAAGCGGATGGGAGCAGTACTTC | CAWSGLSGWEQYF
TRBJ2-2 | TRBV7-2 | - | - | TGTGCCAGCAGCTTAGTTTCGGGGAACACCGGGGAGCTGTTTTTT | CASSLVSGNTGELFF
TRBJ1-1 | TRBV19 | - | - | TGTGCCAGTATCGCACCGGGAATGAACACTGAAGCTTTCTTT | CASIAPGMNTEAFF
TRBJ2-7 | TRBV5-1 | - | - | TGCGCCAGCAGCTTGACGACCCCGAGGAGTGGAGCCTACGAGCAGTACTTC | CASSLTTPRSGAYEQYF
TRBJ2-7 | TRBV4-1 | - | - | TGCGCCAGCAGCCAAGATCCGGTATCGGTCTGGCAAGAGCAGTACTTC | CASSQDPVSVWQEQYF
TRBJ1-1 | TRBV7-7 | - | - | TGTGCCAGCAGCCTCAATGTGAACACTGAAGCTTTCTTT | CASSLNVNTEAFF
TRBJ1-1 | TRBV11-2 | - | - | TGTGCCAGCAGCCCCCCAGGCCCTGTTGAAGCTTTCTTT | CASSPPGPVEAFF
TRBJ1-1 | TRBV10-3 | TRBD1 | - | TGTGCCATCAGTGGGGGACAGGGGGCTGGGGGCACTGAAGCTTTCTTT | CAISGGQGAGGTEAFF
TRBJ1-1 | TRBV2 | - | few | TGTGCCAGCAGTGAAAGAGCATCGAACACTGAAGCTTTCTTT | CASSERASNTEAFF
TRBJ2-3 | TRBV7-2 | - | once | TGTGCCAGCAGCTTCGACCCCCCCCCAGATACGCAGTATTTT | CASSFDPPPDTQYF
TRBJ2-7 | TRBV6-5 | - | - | TGTGCCAGCAGTAGATCCGGGACTCGCTCCTACGAGCAGTACTTC | CASSRSGTRSYEQYF
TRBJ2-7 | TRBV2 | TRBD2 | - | TGTGCCAGCAGTGAAGCAGCGCTAGCGGGAAACGAGCAGTACTTC | CASSEAALAGNEQYF
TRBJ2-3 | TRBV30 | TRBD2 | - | TGTGCCTGGAGTGTGGCAGCGGGGCCGCAGTATTTT | CAWSVAAGPQYF
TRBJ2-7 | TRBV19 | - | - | TGTGCCAGTAGTAGGGGTTTGGGGCAAATATTCGAGCAGTACTTC | CASSRGLGQIFEQYF
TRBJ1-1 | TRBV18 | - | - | TGTGCCAGCTCACTATCACCGGGACCGTTACTTTCGATGAACACTGAGGCTTTCTTT | CASSLSPGPLLSMNTEAFF
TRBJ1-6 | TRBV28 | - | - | TGTGCCAGCAGTTTGGCCCATTCACCCCTCCACTTT | CASSLAHSPLHF
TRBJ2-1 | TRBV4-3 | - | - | TGCGCCAGCAGCCAAGAGGCCGGCCCTGGAAACAATGAGCAGTTCTTC | CASSQEAGPGNNEQFF
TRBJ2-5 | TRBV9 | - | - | TGTGCCAGCAGCGTAGAGGGGAGGTACCAAGAGACCCAGTACTTC | CASSVEGRYQETQYF
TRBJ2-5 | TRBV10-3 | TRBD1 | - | TGTGCCATCCGGACAGGGGGGGGAGAGACCCAGTACTTC | CAIRTGGGETQYF
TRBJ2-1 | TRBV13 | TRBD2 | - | TGTGCCAGCGCCCGGGAGGGGTTTGGCTACAATGAGCAGTTCTTC | CASAREGFGYNEQFF
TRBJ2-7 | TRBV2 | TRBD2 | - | TGTGCCAGCATCTCCAGCGGGGTCAGAAACGAGCAGTACTTC | CASISSGVRNEQYF
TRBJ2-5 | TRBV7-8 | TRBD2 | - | TGTGCCAGCAGCTTAGCGTCCCTAGCGGGAGGTCGAGAGACCCAGTACTTC | CASSLASLAGGRETQYF
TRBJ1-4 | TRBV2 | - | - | TGTGCCACCCAGATGGGGGATTTCCCTGCAACTAATGAAAAACTGTTTTTT | CATQMGDFPATNEKLFF
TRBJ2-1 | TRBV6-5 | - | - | TGTGCCAGCAGTTACTCCCAAGGGGATGAGCAGTTCTTC | CASSYSQGDEQFF
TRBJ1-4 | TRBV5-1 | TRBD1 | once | TGCGCCAGCAGCTTGGCCTTCGGACAGGGTCAGCGAGAAAAACTGTTTTTT | CASSLAFGQGQREKLFF
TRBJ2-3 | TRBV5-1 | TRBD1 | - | TGCGCCAGCAGCCCGACAGGGGAACGCATGTATTTT | CASSPTGERMYF
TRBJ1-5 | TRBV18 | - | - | TGTGCCAGCTCACCTCCATTGACCGGGACGCTAAATCAGCCCCAGCATTTT | CASSPPLTGTLNQPQHF
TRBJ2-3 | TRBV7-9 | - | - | TGTGCCAGCAGCTTAGCAGGGTCGGCAGATACGCAGTATTTT | CASSLAGSADTQYF
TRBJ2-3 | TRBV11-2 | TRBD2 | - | TGTGCCAGCAGCCTACCGGGACTAGCAATTGTGCAGTATTTT | CASSLPGLAIVQYF
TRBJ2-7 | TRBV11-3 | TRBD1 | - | TGTGCCAGCAGCCATCCGGGACAGGGGACCGAGCAGTACTTC | CASSHPGQGTEQYF
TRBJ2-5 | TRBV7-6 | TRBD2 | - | TGTGCCAGCAGCTTAGTAGGACTAGCGGGATTTCAAGAGACCCAGTACTTC | CASSLVGLAGFQETQYF
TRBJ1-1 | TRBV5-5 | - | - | TGTGCCAGCAGCTTCGACAGGCACCCAGACACTGAAGCTTTCTTT | CASSFDRHPDTEAFF
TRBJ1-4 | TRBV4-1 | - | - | TGTGCCAGCAGGGGCTATGAAAAACTGTTTTTT | CASRGYEKLFF